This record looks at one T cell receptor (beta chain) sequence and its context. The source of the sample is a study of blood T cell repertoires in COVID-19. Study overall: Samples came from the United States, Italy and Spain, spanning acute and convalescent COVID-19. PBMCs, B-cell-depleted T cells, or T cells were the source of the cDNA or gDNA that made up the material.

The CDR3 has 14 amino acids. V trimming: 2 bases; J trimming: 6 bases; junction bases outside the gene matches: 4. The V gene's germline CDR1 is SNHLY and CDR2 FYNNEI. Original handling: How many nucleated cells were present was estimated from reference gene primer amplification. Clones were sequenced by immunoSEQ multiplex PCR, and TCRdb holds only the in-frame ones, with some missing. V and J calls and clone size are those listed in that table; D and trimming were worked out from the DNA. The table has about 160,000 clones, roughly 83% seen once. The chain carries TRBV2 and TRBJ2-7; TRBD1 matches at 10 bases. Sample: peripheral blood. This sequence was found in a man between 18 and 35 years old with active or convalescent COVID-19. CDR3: CASSESGTGVEQYF. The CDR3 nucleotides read TGTGCCAGCAGTGAATCCGGGACAGGGGTCGAGCAGTACTTC.